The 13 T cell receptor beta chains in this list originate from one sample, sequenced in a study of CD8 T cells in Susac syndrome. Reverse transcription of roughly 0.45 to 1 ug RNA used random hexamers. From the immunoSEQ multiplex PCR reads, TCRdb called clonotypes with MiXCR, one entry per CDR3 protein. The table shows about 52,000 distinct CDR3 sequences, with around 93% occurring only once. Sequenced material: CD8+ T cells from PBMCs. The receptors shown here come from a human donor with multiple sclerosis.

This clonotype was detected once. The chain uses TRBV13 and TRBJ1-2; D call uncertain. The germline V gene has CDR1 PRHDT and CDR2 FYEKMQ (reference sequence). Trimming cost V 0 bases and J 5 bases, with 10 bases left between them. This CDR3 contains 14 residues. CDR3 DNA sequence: TGTGCCAGCAGCTTAGGGTCATCCTCTTATGGCTACACCTTC. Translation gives CASSLGSSSYGYTF.

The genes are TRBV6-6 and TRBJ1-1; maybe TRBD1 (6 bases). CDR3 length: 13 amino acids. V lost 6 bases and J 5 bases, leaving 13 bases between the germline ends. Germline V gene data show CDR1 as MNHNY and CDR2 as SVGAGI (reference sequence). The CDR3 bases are TGTGCCAGCAGCCTGAAGGGGGTGACTGAAGCTTTCTTT. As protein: CASSLKGVTEAFF.

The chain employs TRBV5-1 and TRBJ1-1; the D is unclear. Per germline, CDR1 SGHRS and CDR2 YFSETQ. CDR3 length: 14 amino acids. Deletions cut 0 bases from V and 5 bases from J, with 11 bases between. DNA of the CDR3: TGCGCCAGCAGCTTGGAGGGTCGGTGGACTGAAGCTTTCTTT. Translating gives CASSLEGRWTEAFF.

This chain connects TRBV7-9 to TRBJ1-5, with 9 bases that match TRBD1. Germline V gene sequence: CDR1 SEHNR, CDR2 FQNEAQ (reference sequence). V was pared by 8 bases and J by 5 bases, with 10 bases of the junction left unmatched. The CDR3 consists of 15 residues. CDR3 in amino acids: CASSRFTGGDQPQHF. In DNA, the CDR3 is TGTGCCAGCTCGCGATTCACAGGGGGCGATCAGCCCCAGCATTTT.

CDR3 DNA sequence: TGTGCCAGCAGCCAAGGGGGGACTAGCGGGGTAGCAGATACGCAGTATTTT. This translates into CASSQGGTSGVADTQYF. The chain links TRBV3-1 to TRBJ2-3; 13 bases are a match to TRBD2. The length of the CDR3 is 17 residues. Germline V gives CDR1 LGHDT, CDR2 YNNKEL (reference sequence). The V gene end was trimmed by 1 base and the J gene end by 4 bases; junction bases not matched to a gene: 5.

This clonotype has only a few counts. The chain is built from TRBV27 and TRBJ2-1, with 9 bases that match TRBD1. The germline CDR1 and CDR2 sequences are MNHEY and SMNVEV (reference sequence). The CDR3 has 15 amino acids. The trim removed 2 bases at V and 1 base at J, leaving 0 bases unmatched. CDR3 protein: CASSLGTGSYNEQFF. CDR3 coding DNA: TGTGCCAGCAGTTTAGGGACAGGGTCCTACAATGAGCAGTTCTTC.

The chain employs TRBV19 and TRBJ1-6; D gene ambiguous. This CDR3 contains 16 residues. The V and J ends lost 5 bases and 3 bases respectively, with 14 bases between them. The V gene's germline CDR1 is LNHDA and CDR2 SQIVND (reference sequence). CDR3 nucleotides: TGTGCCAGTAGTTCCACCGGGCCTCACTATAATTCACCCCTCCACTTT. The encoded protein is CASSSTGPHYNSPLHF.

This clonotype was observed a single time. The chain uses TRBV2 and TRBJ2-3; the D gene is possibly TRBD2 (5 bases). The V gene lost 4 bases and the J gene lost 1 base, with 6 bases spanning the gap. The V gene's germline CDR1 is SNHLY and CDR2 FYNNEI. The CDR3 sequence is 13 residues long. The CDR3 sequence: CASSVSGTDTQYF. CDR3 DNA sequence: TGTGCCAGCAGTGTTAGCGGCACAGATACGCAGTATTTT.

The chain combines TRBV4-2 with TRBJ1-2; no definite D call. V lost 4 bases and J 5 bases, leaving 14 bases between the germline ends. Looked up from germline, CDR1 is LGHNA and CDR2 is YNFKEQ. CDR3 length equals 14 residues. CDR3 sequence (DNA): TGTGCCAGCAGCCCACCGGATCTCACTTATGGCTACACCTTC. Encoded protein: CASSPPDLTYGYTF.

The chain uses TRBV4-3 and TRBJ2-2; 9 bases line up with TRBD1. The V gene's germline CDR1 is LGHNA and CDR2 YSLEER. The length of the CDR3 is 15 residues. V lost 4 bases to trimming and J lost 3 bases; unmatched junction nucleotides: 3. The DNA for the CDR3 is TGCGCCAGCAGCCCCGGGACAGGGCACACCGGGGAGCTGTTTTTT. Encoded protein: CASSPGTGHTGELFF.

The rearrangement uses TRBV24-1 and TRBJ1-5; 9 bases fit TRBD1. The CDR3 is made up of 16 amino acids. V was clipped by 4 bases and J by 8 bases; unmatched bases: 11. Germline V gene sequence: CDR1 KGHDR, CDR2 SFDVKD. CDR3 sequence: CATSEGTGSPKKPQHF. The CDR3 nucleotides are TGTGCCACCAGTGAGGGGACAGGGTCCCCTAAGAAGCCCCAGCATTTT.

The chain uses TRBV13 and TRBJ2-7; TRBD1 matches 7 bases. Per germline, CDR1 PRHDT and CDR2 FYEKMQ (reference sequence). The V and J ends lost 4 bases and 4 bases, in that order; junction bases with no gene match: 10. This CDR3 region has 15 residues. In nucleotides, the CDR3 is TGTGCCAGCAGCTGGCGCGGGCAGGGGGTGTACGAGCAGTACTTC. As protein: CASSWRGQGVYEQYF.

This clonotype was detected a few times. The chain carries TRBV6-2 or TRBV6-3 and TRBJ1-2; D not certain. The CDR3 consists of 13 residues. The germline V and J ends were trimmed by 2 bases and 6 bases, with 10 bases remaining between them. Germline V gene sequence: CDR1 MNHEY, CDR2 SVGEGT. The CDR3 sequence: CASSYPDKDGYTF. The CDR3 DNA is TGTGCCAGCAGTTACCCGGATAAAGATGGCTACACCTTC.